The T cell receptor beta chain under discussion was sequenced for a study of shared clonotypes between healthy human individuals. Study conclusions and caveats: The study generally estimated greater richness for naive than memory subsets. Read depth was anticipated to influence clonotype sharing among donors. Since donors were few, the genetic and exposure-history diversity represented was limited.

Concerning this clone: Its antigen is still unknown.

Here immunoSEQ multiplex PCR was the method, and the copy in TCRdb shows in-frame clones only, minus some. This sample has about 190,000 clones, with 65% to 70% found just once. Germline CDR1 is SGHDN and CDR2 is FVKESK. V shed 0 bases, J shed 0 bases, and the junction held 9 bases outside the gene matches. This CDR3 is 19 amino acids long. This rearrangement joins TRBV14 to TRBJ2-1; 9 bases are a match to TRBD2. Sequenced input: memory CD4+ T cells sorted from blood. Noted subset: CD45RA-negative fraction. This clonotype originated in a man aged 25-45 years in good health. CDR3 in amino acids: CASSQDTLAGLRSYNEQFF. The CDR3 nucleotides are TGTGCCAGCAGCCAAGATACCCTAGCGGGGCTTCGCTCCTACAATGAGCAGTTCTTC.